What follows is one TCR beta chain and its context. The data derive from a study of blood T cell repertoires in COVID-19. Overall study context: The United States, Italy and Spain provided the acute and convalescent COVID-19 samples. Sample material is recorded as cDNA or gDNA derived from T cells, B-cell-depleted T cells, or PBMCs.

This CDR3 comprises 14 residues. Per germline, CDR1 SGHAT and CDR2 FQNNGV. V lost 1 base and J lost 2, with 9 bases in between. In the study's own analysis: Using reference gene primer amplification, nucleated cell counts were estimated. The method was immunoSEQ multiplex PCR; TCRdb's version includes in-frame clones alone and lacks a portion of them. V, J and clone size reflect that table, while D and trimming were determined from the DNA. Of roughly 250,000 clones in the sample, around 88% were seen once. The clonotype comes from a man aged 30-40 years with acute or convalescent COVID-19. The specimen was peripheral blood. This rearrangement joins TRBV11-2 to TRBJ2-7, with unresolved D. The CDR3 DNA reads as TGTGCCAGCAGCTTAGTTCAGGCCGCCTACGAGCAGTACTTC. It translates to CASSLVQAAYEQYF.